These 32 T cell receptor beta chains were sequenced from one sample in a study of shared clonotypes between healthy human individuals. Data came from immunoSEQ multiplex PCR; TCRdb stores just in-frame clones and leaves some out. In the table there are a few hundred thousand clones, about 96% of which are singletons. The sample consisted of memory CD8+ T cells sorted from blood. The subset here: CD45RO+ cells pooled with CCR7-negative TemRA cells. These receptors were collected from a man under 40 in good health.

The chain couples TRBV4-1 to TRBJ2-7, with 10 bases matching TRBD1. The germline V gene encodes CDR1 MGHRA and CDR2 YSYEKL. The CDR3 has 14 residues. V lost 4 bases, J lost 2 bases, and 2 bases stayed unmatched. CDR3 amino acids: CASSPGQGAYEQYF. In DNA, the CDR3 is TGCGCCAGCAGCCCCGGACAGGGGGCCTACGAGCAGTACTTC.

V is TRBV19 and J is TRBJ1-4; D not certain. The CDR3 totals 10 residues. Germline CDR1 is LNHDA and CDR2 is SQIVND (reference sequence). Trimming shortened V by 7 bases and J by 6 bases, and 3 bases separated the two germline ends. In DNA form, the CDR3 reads TGTGCCAGTAAGGATGAAAAACTGTTTTTT. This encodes CASKDEKLFF.

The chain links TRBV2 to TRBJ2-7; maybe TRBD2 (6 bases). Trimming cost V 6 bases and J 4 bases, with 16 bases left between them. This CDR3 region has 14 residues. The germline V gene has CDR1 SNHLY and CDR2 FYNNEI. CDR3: CASSPQAGRYEQYF. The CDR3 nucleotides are TGTGCCAGCAGCCCCCAGGCGGGAAGGTACGAGCAGTACTTC.

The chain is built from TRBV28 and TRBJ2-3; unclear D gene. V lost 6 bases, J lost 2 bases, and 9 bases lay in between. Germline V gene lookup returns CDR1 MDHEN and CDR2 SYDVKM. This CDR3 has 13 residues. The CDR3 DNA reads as TGTGCCAGCAGACCTTATTACACAGATACGCAGTATTTT. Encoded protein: CASRPYYTDTQYF.

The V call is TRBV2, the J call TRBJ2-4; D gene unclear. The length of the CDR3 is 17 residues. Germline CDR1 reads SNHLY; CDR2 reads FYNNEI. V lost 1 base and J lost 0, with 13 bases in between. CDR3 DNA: TGTGCCAGCAGTGAAGAACTAACGGTCCTAGCCAAAAACATTCAGTACTTC. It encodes CASSEELTVLAKNIQYF.

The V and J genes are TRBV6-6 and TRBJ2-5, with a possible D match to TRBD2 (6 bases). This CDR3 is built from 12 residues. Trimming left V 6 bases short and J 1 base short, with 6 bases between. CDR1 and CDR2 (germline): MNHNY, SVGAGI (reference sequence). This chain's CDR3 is CASRLAQETQYF. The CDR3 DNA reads TGTGCCAGCAGACTAGCCCAAGAGACCCAGTACTTC.

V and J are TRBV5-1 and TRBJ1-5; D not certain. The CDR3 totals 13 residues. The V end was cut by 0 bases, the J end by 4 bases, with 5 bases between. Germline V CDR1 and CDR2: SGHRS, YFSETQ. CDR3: CASSLAPNQPQHF. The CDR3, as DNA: TGCGCCAGCAGCTTGGCACCAAATCAGCCCCAGCATTTT. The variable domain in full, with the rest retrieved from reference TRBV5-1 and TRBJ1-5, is KAGVTQTPRYLIKTRGQQVTLSCSPISGHRSVSWYQQTPGQGLQFLFEYFSETQRNKGNFPGRFSGRQFSNSRSEMNVSTLELGDSALYLCASSLAPNQPQHFGDGTRLSIL.

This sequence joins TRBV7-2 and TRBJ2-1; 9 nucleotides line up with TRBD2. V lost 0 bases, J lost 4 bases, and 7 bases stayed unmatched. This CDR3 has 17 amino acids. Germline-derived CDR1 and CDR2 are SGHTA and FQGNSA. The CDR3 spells CASSLAPPGLAYNEQFF. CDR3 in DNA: TGTGCCAGCAGCTTAGCGCCCCCGGGACTAGCATACAATGAGCAGTTCTTC.

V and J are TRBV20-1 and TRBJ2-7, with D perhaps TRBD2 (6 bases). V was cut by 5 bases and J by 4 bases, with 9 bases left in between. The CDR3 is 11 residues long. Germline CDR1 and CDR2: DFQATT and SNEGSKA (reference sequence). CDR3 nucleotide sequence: TGCAGTGCTGTCCGGGAGTACGAGCAGTACTTC. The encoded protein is CSAVREYEQYF.

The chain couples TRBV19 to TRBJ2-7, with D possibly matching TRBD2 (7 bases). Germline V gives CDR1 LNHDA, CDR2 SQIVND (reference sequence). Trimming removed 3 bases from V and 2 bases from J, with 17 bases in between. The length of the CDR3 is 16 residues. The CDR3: CASSMGGGPFTYEQYF. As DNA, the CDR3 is TGTGCCAGTAGTATGGGAGGGGGACCCTTCACCTACGAGCAGTACTTC.

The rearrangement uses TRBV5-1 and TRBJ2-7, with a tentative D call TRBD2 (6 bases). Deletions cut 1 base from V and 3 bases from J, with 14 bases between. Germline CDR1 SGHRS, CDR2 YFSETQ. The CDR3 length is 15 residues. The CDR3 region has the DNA TGCGCCAGCAGCTTGATTACGGGGGAGCGCTACGAGCAGTACTTC. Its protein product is CASSLITGERYEQYF.

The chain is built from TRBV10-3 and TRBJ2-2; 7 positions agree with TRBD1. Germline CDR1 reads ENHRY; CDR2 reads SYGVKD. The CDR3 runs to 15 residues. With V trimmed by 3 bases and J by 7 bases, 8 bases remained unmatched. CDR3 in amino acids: CAISDFDRVNGELFF. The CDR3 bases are TGTGCCATCAGTGACTTCGACAGGGTCAACGGGGAGCTGTTTTTT.

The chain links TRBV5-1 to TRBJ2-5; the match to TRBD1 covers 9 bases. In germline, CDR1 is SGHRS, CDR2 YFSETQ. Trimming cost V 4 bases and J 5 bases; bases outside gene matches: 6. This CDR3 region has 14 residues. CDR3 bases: TGCGCCAGCAGCCAACAGGGGGCGCTTGAGACCCAGTACTTC. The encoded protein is CASSQQGALETQYF.

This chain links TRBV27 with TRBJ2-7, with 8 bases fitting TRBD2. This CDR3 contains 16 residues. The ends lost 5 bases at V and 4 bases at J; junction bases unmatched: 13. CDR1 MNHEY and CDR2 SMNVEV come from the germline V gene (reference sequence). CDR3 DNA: TGTGCCAGCAGTCTAAGGGCAACTAGCGGAGGGTACGAGCAGTACTTC. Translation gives CASSLRATSGGYEQYF.

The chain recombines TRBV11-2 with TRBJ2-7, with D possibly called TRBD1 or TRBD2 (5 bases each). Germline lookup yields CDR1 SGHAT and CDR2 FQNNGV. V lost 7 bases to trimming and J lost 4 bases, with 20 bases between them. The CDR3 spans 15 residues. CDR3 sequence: CASTQGVGPGYEQYF. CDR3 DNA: TGTGCCAGCACCCAGGGAGTTGGCCCGGGGTACGAGCAGTACTTC.

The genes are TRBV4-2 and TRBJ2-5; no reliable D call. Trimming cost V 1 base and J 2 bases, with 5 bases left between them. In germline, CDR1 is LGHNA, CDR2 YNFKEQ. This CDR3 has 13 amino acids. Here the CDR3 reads CASSQADQETQYF. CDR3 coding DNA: TGTGCCAGCAGCCAAGCCGATCAAGAGACCCAGTACTTC.

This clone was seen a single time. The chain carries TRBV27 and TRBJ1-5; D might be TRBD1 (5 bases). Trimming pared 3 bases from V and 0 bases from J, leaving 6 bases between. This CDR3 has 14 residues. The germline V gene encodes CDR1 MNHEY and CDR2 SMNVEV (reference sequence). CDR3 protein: CASSFGGSNQPQHF. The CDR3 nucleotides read TGTGCCAGCAGTTTCGGGGGTAGCAATCAGCCCCAGCATTTT.

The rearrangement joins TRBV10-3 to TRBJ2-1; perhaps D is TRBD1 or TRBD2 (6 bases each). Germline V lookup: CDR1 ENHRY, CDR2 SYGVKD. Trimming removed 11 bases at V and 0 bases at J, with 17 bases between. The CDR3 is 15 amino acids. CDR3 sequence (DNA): TGTGCCGTAAAGGGGGGCGAGAGCTCCTACAATGAGCAGTTCTTC. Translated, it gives CAVKGGESSYNEQFF.

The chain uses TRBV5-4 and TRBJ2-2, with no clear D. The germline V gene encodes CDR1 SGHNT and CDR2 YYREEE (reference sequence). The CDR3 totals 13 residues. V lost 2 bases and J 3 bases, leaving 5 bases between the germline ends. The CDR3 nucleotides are TGTGCCAGCAGCTTTACGGACACCGGGGAGCTGTTTTTT. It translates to CASSFTDTGELFF.

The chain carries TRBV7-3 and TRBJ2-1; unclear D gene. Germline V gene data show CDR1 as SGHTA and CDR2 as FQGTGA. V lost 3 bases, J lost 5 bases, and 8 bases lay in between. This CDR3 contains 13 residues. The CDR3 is CASSFDWDNEQFF. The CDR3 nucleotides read TGTGCCAGCAGCTTTGACTGGGACAATGAGCAGTTCTTC. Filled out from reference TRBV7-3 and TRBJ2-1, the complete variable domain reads GAGVSQTPSNKVTEKGKYVELRCDPISGHTALYWYRQSLGQGPEFLIYFQGTGAADDSGLPNDRFFAVRPEGSVSTLKIQRTERGDSAVYLCASSFDWDNEQFFGPGTRLTVL.

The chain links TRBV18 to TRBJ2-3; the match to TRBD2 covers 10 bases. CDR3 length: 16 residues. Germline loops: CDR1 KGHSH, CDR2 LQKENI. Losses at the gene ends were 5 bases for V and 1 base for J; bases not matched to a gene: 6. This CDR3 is CASSSLAGDGTDTQYF. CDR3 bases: TGTGCCAGCTCATCGCTAGCGGGAGATGGCACAGATACGCAGTATTTT.

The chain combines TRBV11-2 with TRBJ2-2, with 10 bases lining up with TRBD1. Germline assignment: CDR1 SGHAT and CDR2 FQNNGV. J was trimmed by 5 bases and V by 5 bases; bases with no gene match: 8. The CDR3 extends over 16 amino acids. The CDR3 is CASSPDRGRWTGELFF. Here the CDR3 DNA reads TGTGCCAGCAGCCCCGACAGGGGGCGGTGGACCGGGGAGCTGTTTTTT.

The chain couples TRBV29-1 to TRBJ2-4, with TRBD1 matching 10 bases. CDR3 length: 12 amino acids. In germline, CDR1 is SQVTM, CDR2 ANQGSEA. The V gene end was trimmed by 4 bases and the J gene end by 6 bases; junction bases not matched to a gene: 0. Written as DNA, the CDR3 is TGCAGCGTTGGACAGGGGGCAAACATTCAGTACTTC. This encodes CSVGQGANIQYF. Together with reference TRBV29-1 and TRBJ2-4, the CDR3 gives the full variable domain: SAVISQKPSRDICQRGTSLTIQCQVDSQVTMMFWYRQQPGQSLTLIATANQGSEATYESGFVIDKFPISRPNLTFSTLTVSNMSPEDSSIYLCSVGQGANIQYFGAGTRLSVL.

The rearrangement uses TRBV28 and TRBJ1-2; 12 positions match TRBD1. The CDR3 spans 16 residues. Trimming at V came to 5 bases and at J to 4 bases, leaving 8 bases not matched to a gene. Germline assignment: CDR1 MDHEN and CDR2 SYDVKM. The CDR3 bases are TGTGCCAGCAGTCCCGGGACAGGGGGCTTTAGCTATGGCTACACCTTC. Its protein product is CASSPGTGGFSYGYTF.

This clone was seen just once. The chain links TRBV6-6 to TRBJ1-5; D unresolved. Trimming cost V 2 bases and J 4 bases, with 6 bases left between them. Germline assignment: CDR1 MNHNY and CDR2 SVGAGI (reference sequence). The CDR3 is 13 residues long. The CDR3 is CASSYEENQPQHF. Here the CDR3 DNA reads TGTGCCAGCAGTTACGAGGAGAATCAGCCCCAGCATTTT.

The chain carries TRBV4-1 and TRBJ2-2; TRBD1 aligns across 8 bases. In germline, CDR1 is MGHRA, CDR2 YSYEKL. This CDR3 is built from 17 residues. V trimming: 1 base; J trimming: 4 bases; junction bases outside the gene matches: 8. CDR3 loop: CASSQGNGQGSTGELFF. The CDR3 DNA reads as TGCGCCAGCAGCCAAGGGAACGGACAGGGAAGCACCGGGGAGCTGTTTTTT.

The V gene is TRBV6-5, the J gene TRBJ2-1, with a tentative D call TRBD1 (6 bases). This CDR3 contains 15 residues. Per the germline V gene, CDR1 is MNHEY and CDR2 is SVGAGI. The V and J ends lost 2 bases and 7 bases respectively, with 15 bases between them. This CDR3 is CASSYVPRRGNEQFF. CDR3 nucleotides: TGTGCCAGCAGTTACGTGCCTAGAAGGGGGAATGAGCAGTTCTTC.

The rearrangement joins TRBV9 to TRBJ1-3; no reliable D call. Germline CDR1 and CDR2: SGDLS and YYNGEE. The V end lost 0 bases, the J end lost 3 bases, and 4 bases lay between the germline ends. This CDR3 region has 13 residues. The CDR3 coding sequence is TGTGCCAGCAGCGTAGAGTTTGGAAACACCATATATTTT. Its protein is CASSVEFGNTIYF.

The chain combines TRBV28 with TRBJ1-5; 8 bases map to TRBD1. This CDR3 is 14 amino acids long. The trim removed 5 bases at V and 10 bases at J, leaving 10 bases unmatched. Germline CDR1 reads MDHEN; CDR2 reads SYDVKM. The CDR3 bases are TGTGCCAGCAGTCCCGCCGGGACAGGCGCACCCCAGCATTTT. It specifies CASSPAGTGAPQHF.

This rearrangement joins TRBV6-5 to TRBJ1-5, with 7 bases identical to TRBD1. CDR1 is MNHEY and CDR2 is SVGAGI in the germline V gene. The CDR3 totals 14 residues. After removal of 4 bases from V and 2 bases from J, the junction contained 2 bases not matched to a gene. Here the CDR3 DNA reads TGTGCCAGCAGTTTCGACAGGGGCAATCAGCCCCAGCATTTT. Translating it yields CASSFDRGNQPQHF.

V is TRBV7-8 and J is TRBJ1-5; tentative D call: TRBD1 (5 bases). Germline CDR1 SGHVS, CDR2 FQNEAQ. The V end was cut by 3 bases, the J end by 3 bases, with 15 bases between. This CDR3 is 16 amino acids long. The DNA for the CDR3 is TGTGCCAGCAGCTTCGAGCCACGGGACTTCAATCAGCCCCAGCATTTT. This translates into CASSFEPRDFNQPQHF.

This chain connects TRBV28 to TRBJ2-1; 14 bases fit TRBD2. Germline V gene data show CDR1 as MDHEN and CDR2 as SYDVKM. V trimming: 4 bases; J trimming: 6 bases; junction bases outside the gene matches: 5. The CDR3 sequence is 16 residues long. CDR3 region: CASSSPGTSGSNEQFF. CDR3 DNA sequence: TGTGCCAGCAGTTCGCCCGGGACTAGCGGGAGCAATGAGCAGTTCTTC.